This record concerns one T cell receptor (beta chain) sequence. The data originate from a study of blood T cell repertoires in COVID-19. This table comes from immunoSEQ multiplex PCR, and its TCRdb copy is limited to in-frame clones, with some not included. Among around 440,000 clones listed, around 88% were seen once. V lost 5 bases and J lost 3, with 13 bases in between. This CDR3 comprises 14 residues. Germline lookup yields CDR1 SGHVS and CDR2 FQNEAQ. The sequence derives from a woman between 50 and 59 years old with COVID-19, enrolled during active disease. The sample taken for sequencing was peripheral blood. The chain is built from TRBV7-8 and TRBJ1-1, with a tentative D call TRBD1 (5 bases). The CDR3 nucleotides are TGTGCCAGCAGCCAGAGGACACTATACACTGAAGCTTTCTTT. Translated: CASSQRTLYTEAFF. The entire variable domain, with the rest obtained from reference TRBV7-8 and TRBJ1-1, is as follows: GAGVSQSPRYKVAKRGQDVALRCDPISGHVSLFWYQQALGQGPEFLTYFQNEAQLDKSGLPSDRFFAERPEGSVSTLKIQRTQQEDSAVYLCASSQRTLYTEAFFGQGTRLTVV.